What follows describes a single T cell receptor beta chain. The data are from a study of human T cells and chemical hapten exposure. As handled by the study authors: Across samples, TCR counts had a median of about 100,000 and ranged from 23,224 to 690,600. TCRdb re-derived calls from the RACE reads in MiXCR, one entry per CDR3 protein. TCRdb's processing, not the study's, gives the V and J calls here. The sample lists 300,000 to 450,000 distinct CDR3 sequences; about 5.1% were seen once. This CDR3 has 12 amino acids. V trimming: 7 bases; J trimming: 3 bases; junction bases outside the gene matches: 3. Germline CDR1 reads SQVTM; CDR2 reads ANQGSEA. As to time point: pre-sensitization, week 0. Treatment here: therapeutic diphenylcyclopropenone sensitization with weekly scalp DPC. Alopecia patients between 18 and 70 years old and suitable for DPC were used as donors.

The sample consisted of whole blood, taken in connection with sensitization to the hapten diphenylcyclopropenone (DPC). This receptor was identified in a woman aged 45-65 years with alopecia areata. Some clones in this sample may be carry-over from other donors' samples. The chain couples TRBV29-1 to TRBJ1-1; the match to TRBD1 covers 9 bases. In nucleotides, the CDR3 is TGCAGCGCTTGGACAGGGGACACTGAAGCTTTCTTT. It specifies CSAWTGDTEAFF.